What follows are 7 T cell receptor beta chains derived from one specimen sequenced in a study of early stage breast cancer tumors. Method: immunoSEQ multiplex PCR; TCRdb's copy keeps in-frame clones and lacks some. The sample lists fewer than 70,000 clones, less than 90% seen once, with around 4.7% in the top ten. Source material: blood. The receptors were sampled from a person aged 35 to 50 with breast cancer.

This clone was recorded once. The rearrangement joins TRBV2 to TRBJ2-3; 9 bases align to TRBD2. V trimming: 8 bases; J trimming: 4 bases; junction bases outside the gene matches: 7. Germline V gene data show CDR1 as SNHLY and CDR2 as FYNNEI. The CDR3 length is 14 residues. CDR3: CASRGGRAPDTQYF. The CDR3 DNA reads as TGTGCCAGCCGTGGCGGGAGGGCCCCAGATACGCAGTATTTT.

The chain joins TRBV2 to TRBJ2-1, with D uncertain. CDR1 and CDR2 from the germline V gene are SNHLY and FYNNEI. V was shortened by 4 bases and J by 6 bases, with 4 bases between the two germline ends. There are 11 residues in the CDR3. CDR3 protein: CASSARNEQFF. The CDR3 nucleotides read TGTGCCAGCAGTGCCCGCAATGAGCAGTTCTTC.

V is TRBV5-1 and J is TRBJ2-5; D is perhaps TRBD2 (5 bases). CDR1 is SGHRS, CDR2 YFSETQ, per germline. V lost 0 bases, J lost 5 bases, and 14 bases lay in between. The CDR3 sequence is 15 residues long. CDR3: CASSLDARGSETQYF. CDR3 nucleotide sequence: TGCGCCAGCAGCTTGGATGCTCGGGGTTCGGAGACCCAGTACTTC. Combining the CDR3 with reference TRBV5-1 and TRBJ2-5 gives the whole variable domain KAGVTQTPRYLIKTRGQQVTLSCSPISGHRSVSWYQQTPGQGLQFLFEYFSETQRNKGNFPGRFSGRQFSNSRSEMNVSTLELGDSALYLCASSLDARGSETQYFGPGTRLLVL.

The genes are TRBV6-1 and TRBJ2-7; tentatively, D is TRBD2 (6 bases). Per germline, CDR1 MNHNS and CDR2 SASEGT. V was trimmed by 5 bases and J by 0 bases, leaving 11 bases between them. The CDR3 consists of 14 residues. The CDR3 DNA reads TGTGCCAGCAGTTCTAGCGTTTTCTCCTACGAGCAGTACTTC. Encoded protein: CASSSSVFSYEQYF.

This clone showed up just once. The chain combines TRBV5-1 with TRBJ1-1; TRBD1 is a possible D gene (5 bases). This CDR3 is 15 amino acids long. The V gene's germline CDR1 is SGHRS and CDR2 YFSETQ. V lost 3 bases to trimming and J lost 0 bases, with 12 bases between them. Here the CDR3 reads CASSSGGVMNTEAFF. The CDR3 coding sequence is TGCGCCAGCAGCTCTGGGGGGGTTATGAACACTGAAGCTTTCTTT.

This chain joins TRBV4-1 and TRBJ2-7, with D perhaps being TRBD1 or TRBD2 (5 bases each). This CDR3 is built from 17 residues. V was shortened by 4 bases and J by 0 bases, with 19 bases between the two germline ends. Looked up from germline, CDR1 is MGHRA and CDR2 is YSYEKL. The CDR3 DNA is TGCGCCAGCAGCCGGGACGCAGACGTCCTCGGCTCCTACGAGCAGTACTTC. Translated: CASSRDADVLGSYEQYF.

V and J are TRBV7-9 and TRBJ2-2, with 9 bases lining up with TRBD2. Germline-derived CDR1 and CDR2 are SEHNR and FQNEAQ (reference sequence). The CDR3 has 15 residues. The ends lost 9 bases at V and 5 bases at J; junction bases unmatched: 10. In DNA, the CDR3 is TGTGCCAGTAATATAGCGGGGGTGAAGACCGGGGAGCTGTTTTTT. It specifies CASNIAGVKTGELFF.